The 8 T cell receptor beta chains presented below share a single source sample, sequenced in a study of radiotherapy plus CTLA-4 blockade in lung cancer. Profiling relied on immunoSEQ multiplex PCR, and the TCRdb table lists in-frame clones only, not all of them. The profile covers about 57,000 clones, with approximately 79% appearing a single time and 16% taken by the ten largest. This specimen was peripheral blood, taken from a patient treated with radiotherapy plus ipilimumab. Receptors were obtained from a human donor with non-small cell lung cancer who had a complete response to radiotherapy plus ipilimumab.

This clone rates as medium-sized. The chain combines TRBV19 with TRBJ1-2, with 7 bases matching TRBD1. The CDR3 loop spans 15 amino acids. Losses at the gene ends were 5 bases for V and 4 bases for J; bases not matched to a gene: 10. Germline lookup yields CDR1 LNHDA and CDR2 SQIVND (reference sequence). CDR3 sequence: CASSPEEGARYGYTF. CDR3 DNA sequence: TGTGCCAGTAGTCCAGAAGAGGGGGCTCGCTATGGCTACACCTTC.

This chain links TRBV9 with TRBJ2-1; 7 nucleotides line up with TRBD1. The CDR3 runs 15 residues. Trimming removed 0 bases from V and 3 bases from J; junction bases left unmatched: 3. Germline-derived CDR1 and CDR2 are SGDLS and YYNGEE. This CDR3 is CASSVVGQNYNEQFF. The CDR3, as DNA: TGTGCCAGCAGCGTAGTGGGACAGAACTACAATGAGCAGTTCTTC.

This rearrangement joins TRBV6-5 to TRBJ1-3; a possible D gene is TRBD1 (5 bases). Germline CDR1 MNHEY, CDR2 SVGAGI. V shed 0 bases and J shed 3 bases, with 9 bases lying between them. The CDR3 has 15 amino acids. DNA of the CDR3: TGTGCCAGCAGTTACTCCGCGGGGGGTGGAAACACCATATATTTT. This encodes CASSYSAGGGNTIYF.

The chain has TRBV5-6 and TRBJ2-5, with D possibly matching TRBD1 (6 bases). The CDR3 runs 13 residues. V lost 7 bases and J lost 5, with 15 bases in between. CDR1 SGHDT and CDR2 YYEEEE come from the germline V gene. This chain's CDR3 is CASGTGTMETQYF. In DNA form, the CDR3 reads TGTGCCAGCGGTACCGGGACAATGGAGACCCAGTACTTC.

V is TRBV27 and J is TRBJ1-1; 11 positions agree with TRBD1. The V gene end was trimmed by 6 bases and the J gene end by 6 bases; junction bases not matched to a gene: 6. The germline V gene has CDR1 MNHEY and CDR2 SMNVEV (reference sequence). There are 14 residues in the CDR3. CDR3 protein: CASRRDRGMAEAFF. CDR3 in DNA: TGTGCCAGCAGGCGGGACAGGGGGATGGCTGAAGCTTTCTTT.

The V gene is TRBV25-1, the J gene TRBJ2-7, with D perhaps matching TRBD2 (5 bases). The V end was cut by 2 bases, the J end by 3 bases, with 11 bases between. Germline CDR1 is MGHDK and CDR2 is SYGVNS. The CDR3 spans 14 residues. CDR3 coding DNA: TGTGCCAGCAGTGAAGCCGGGAAACTCTACGAGCAGTACTTC. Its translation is CASSEAGKLYEQYF.

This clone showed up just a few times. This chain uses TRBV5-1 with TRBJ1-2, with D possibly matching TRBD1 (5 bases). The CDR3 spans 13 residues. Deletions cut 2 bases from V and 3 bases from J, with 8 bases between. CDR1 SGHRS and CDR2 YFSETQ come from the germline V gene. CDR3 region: CASSFDRDYGYTF. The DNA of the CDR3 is TGCGCCAGCAGCTTCGACAGAGACTATGGCTACACCTTC.

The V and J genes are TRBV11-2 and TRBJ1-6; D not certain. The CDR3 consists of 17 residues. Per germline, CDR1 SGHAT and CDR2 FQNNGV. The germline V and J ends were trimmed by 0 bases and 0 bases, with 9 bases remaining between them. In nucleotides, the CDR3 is TGTGCCAGCAGCTTAGAGCCAGGCAGCTCCTATAATTCACCCCTCCACTTT. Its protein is CASSLEPGSSYNSPLHF.